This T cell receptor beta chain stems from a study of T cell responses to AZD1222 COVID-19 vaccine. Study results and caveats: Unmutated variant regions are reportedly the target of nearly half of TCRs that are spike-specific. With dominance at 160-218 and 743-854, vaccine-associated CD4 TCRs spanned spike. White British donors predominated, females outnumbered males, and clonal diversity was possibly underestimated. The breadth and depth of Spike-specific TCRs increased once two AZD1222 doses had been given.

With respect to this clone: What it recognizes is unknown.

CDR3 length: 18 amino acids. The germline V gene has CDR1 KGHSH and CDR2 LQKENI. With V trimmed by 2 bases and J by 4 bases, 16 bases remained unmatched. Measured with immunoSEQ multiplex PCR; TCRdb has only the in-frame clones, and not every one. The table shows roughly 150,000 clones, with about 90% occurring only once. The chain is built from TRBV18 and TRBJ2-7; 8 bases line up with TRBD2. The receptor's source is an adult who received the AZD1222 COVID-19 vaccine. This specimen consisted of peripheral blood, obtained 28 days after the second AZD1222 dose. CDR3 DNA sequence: TGTGCCAGCTCACCAACGGAATTGGGTAGCGGGGACCCTTACGAGCAGTACTTC. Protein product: CASSPTELGSGDPYEQYF.